This T cell receptor (beta chain) was found in a study of T-cell reconstitution after alpha-beta-depleted transplantation in children. Per the germline V gene, CDR1 is SEHNR and CDR2 is FQNEAQ (reference sequence). V was clipped by 7 bases and J by 11 bases, with 16 bases between them. The CDR3 loop spans 12 amino acids. The TCRbeta library was prepared with unique molecular identifiers. MiXCR, applied by TCRdb to the PCR reads, yields one record per CDR3 protein. Of some 200,000 distinct CDR3 sequences in the sample, approximately 6% were seen once. This TCR was recovered from a girl in the first two years of life with combined immunodeficiency, due to receive a stem cell transplant. The chain employs TRBV7-9 and TRBJ2-3; perhaps TRBD2 as D (5 bases). Here the sequenced sample was PBMCs, taken before TCRalphabeta/CD19-depleted stem cell transplant. CDR3 DNA: TGTGCCAGCAACCAAAGGGAGTTGGTGCAGTATTTT. Translating gives CASNQRELVQYF.